This entry is about one TCR beta chain. CDR1 and CDR2 from the germline V gene are SGHRS and YFSETQ. CDR3 length: 17 amino acids. The ends were cut back, 0 bases at V and 1 base at J, with 16 bases in the middle. The data derive from a study of control samples from healthy donors and cancer patients. Only in-frame clones appear in the TCRdb table, and some are missing; sequencing was by immunoSEQ multiplex PCR. The sample consists of hundreds of thousands of clones, more than 65% of them appearing once. The chain links TRBV5-1 to TRBJ1-1; D uncertain. The TCR was taken from a woman in her sixties with lung cancer. The sequencing sample was made of PBMCs. Here the CDR3 DNA reads TGCGCCAGCAGCTTGGGTCAGAGCCTTATTTCGAACACTGAAGCTTTCTTT. Translation gives CASSLGQSLISNTEAFF.